This T cell receptor beta chain was retrieved from a study of T cells in Graves' hyperthyroidism and ophthalmopathy. Study-level background: Before treatment of any kind, peripheral blood was taken at initial diagnosis. Study observations and caveats: A model of 13 V-J features distinguished ophthalmopathy from stable hyperthyroidism. Most thyroid clonotypes that were expanded above 0.001 also turned up in blood.

RNA transcripts were the template for amplifying TCR beta CDR3 regions. First-round RT-PCR with HTBI primers amplified the TCR CDR3 region. One entry per CDR3 protein, called by TCRdb with MiXCR from the multiplex PCR reads. The data contain some 600,000 distinct CDR3 sequences, about 15% of them singletons. Trimming removed 7 bases from V and 5 bases from J, with 14 bases in between. Germline CDR1 reads MDHEN; CDR2 reads SYDVKM. This CDR3 has 13 residues. Many counts were recorded for this clonotype. Its specificity is unknown. The receptor's source is a woman aged 30 to 39 with Graves' hyperthyroidism that later progressed to Graves' ophthalmopathy. Sequenced material: blood. The chain is built from TRBV28 and TRBJ2-5; D is perhaps TRBD1 (6 bases). The CDR3 coding sequence is TGTGCCAGCACTAAGGGGGTGGGGGAGACCCAGTACTTC. This translates into CASTKGVGETQYF.